This entry lists 7 T cell receptor beta chains sequenced from one sample in a study of T-cell reconstitution after alpha-beta-depleted transplantation in children. Preparation of the TCRbeta library used unique molecular identifiers. Each CDR3 protein gets one entry after TCRdb re-called the PCR reads with MiXCR. Here the sample spans some 440,000 distinct CDR3 sequences, about a sixth being singletons. Sequences were derived from PBMCs, mostly from graft donor cells, sampled 360 days after TCRalphabeta/CD19-depleted stem cell transplant. These receptors originate from a boy younger than two who had a stem cell transplant for Wiskott-Aldrich syndrome, so the T cells may come from the graft donor.

This chain links TRBV7-2 with TRBJ2-7; the match to TRBD1 covers 7 bases. The CDR3 consists of 14 residues. The germline V gene encodes CDR1 SGHTA and CDR2 FQGNSA. V trimming: 4 bases; J trimming: 4 bases; junction bases outside the gene matches: 7. Here the CDR3 DNA reads TGTGCCAGCAGCTCTAGCCCACAGGGGTACGAGCAGTACTTC. This sequence encodes CASSSSPQGYEQYF.

This clonotype occurred many times. This rearrangement joins TRBV12-3 or TRBV12-4 to TRBJ2-5, with unresolved D. The length of the CDR3 is 13 residues. The germline V and J ends were trimmed by 0 bases and 2 bases, with 4 bases remaining between them. The CDR3 loop is CASSLAHQETQYF. CDR3 nucleotides: TGTGCCAGCAGTTTAGCGCATCAAGAGACCCAGTACTTC.

This clonotype was detected a few times. V gene TRBV29-1 combines with J gene TRBJ2-7, with 7 bases fitting TRBD1. Per the germline V gene, CDR1 is SQVTM and CDR2 is ANQGSEA. With V trimmed by 2 bases and J by 3 bases, 10 bases remained unmatched. The CDR3 is 15 residues long. CDR3 sequence (DNA): TGCAGCGTTGAAACGGAACGGGACAGCTACTACGAGCAGTACTTC. Amino acids: CSVETERDSYYEQYF.

This clonotype turned up a few times. This sequence joins TRBV12-3 or TRBV12-4 and TRBJ1-5; D unclear. The CDR3 is 16 residues long. V was pared by 4 bases and J by 6 bases, with 19 bases between. The CDR3 DNA reads as TGTGCCAGCAGTTCGCGAGGAACCCGGCCCCTTCAGCCCCAGCATTTT. It specifies CASSSRGTRPLQPQHF.

This clonotype showed up just a few times. The chain carries TRBV11-2 and TRBJ2-1; 15 bases are a match to TRBD2. This CDR3 spans 16 amino acids. V was clipped by 4 bases and J by 5 bases; unmatched bases: 3. The germline CDR1 and CDR2 sequences are SGHAT and FQNNGV. The CDR3 protein is CASSSWTSGRDNEQFF. The DNA for the CDR3 is TGTGCCAGCAGCTCTTGGACTAGCGGGAGGGACAATGAGCAGTTCTTC.

The rearrangement joins TRBV20-1 to TRBJ2-5; D may correspond to TRBD1 or TRBD2 (5 bases each). Germline lookup yields CDR1 DFQATT and CDR2 SNEGSKA (reference sequence). This CDR3 has 13 residues. V was cut by 5 bases and J by 1 base, with 11 bases left in between. The chain's CDR3 is CSAGGPGQETQYF. CDR3 sequence (DNA): TGCAGTGCTGGGGGTCCAGGCCAAGAGACCCAGTACTTC.

There are many counts of this clonotype. The chain recombines TRBV4-3 with TRBJ2-1; D gene uncertain. Trimming removed 0 bases from V and 4 bases from J, with 4 bases in between. The CDR3 is 13 amino acids. The germline V gene encodes CDR1 LGHNA and CDR2 YSLEER. The CDR3 loop reads CASSQDLYNEQFF. CDR3 in DNA: TGCGCCAGCAGCCAAGACCTGTACAATGAGCAGTTCTTC.